The rows below give T cell receptor beta chains drawn from one sample of a study of blood T cell repertoires in COVID-19. Generated by immunoSEQ multiplex PCR, the TCRdb table keeps only in-frame clones and is missing some. The data contain 100,000 to 150,000 clones, roughly 88% of them singletons. The sample taken for sequencing was peripheral blood. Receptors originate from a man between 50 and 59 years old with acute or convalescent COVID-19. Both conserved end residues are part of each CDR3. The order of the fields is D gene, J gene, clone size, V gene, CDR3 DNA, CDR3 protein. A D gene is named only where the DNA matches it firmly. Where a row states a size, it is once, few, many or the class of an expanded clone; other rows omit it.

TRBD2 | TRBJ2-3 | NA | TRBV5-5 | TGTGCCAGCAGCTTGGGGACTAGCGGGCAAACAGATACGCAGTATTTT | CASSLGTSGQTDTQYF
TRBD1 | TRBJ1-5 | NA | TRBV3-1/TRBV3-2 | TGTGCCAGCAGTGGGACAGACGATCAGCCCCAGCATTTT | CASSGTDDQPQHF
NA | TRBJ1-1 | once | TRBV27 | TGTGCCAGCAGTTTAGCGGTTCACCTTTTGAACACTGAAGCTTTCTTT | CASSLAVHLLNTEAFF
TRBD2 | TRBJ2-3 | NA | TRBV24-1 | TGTGCCACCAGCGGGGGGGACACAGATACGCAGTATTTT | CATSGGDTDTQYF
NA | TRBJ1-2 | NA | TRBV5-1 | TGCGCCAGCAGCGCCCCTAGTAATGGCTACACCTTC | CASSAPSNGYTF
TRBD1 | TRBJ1-2 | NA | TRBV7-2 | TGTGCCAGCAGCGCGGGACAGGGGCGTCATGGCTACACCTTC | CASSAGQGRHGYTF
TRBD1 | TRBJ2-1 | NA | TRBV29-1 | TGCAGCGTTGACCTGGGGACAGGGAAAGGACTCCGCAACAATGAGCAGTTCTTC | CSVDLGTGKGLRNNEQFF
NA | TRBJ1-2 | NA | TRBV4-1 | TGCGCCAGCAGCCGAAGGTGGGTGGACTTAATCTCTACCTTC | CASSRRWVDLISTF
NA | TRBJ1-1 | NA | TRBV6-5 | TGTGCCAGCTTTTCAGGGAATGCCTACACTGAAGCTTTCTTT | CASFSGNAYTEAFF
NA | TRBJ2-2 | NA | TRBV7-9 | TGTGCCAGCAGCTTAGTGGAGGGCACCGGGGAGCTGTTTTTT | CASSLVEGTGELFF
NA | TRBJ1-1 | NA | TRBV11-1 | TGTGCCAGCAGGCCAGGTACCCTTCTCACTGAAGCTTTCTTT | CASRPGTLLTEAFF
NA | TRBJ1-1 | NA | TRBV3-1/TRBV3-2 | TGTGCCAGCAGCCCTAGAGGAGGCACTGAAGCTTTCTTT | CASSPRGGTEAFF
TRBD1 | TRBJ1-2 | NA | TRBV16 | TGTGCCAGCACCAACAGGGGTAGTAACTATGGCTACACCTTC | CASTNRGSNYGYTF
NA | TRBJ1-3 | NA | TRBV30 | TGTGCCTGGAGTGTACAAATTAAGGGGCGGCCTGGAAACACCATATATTTT | CAWSVQIKGRPGNTIYF
TRBD1 | TRBJ1-5 | NA | TRBV10-2 | TGCGCCAGCAGTGATCAGGGGGAGGATCAGCCCCAGCATTTT | CASSDQGEDQPQHF
NA | TRBJ1-5 | NA | TRBV11-2 | TGTGCCAGCAGCTTAGATCGCGGAAAGCCCCAGCATTTT | CASSLDRGKPQHF
TRBD1 | TRBJ2-7 | once | TRBV10-2 | TGCGCCAGCAGGGCGGGACAGGGAGAAGTTTACGAGCAGTACTTC | CASRAGQGEVYEQYF
TRBD2 | TRBJ2-7 | NA | TRBV5-1 | TGCGCCAGCAGCTTTATAGCGGGGTCCTCCTACGAGCAGTACTTC | CASSFIAGSSYEQYF
NA | TRBJ1-2 | NA | TRBV18 | TGTGCCAGCTCGCAGTCCGGGACACTCAACTATGGCTACACCTTC | CASSQSGTLNYGYTF
NA | TRBJ2-2 | NA | TRBV5-1 | TGCGCCAGCAGCTCCGGACACGGCGGGGAGCTGTTTTTT | CASSSGHGGELFF
NA | TRBJ1-2 | few | TRBV21-1 | TGTGCCAGCAGCATGTCAGGGGGATACTATGGCTACACCTTC | CASSMSGGYYGYTF
TRBD2 | TRBJ2-3 | NA | TRBV7-9 | TGTGCCAGCAGCACCGGGACTAGCGGGCCCCGCACAGATACGCAGTATTTT | CASSTGTSGPRTDTQYF
TRBD2 | TRBJ2-7 | NA | TRBV28 | TGTGCCAGCAGGGGACTAGCGGGAGAGTTAGGAGAGCAGTACTTC | CASRGLAGELGEQYF
NA | TRBJ1-1 | NA | TRBV19 | TGTGCCAGTAGTTCAGGGGTGTCACGGGTGAACACTGAAGCTTTCTTT | CASSSGVSRVNTEAFF
TRBD1 | TRBJ1-5 | NA | TRBV5-3 | TGTGCCAGAAGCAAAACAGGGGTCGGCAATCAGCCCCAGCATTTT | CARSKTGVGNQPQHF